One sample yielded the 4 T cell receptor beta chains listed below, sequenced in a study of blood T cell dynamics during melanoma immunotherapy. The time point denotes: week 3, after first cycle of checkpoint inhibitor. TCRdb keeps only in-frame clones here, not all; method: immunoSEQ multiplex PCR. The sample shows roughly 10,000 clones, nearly 90% of them seen only once. Sequenced here: blood, sampled from a patient treated with checkpoint blockade. The origin of the receptors is a human donor with melanoma.

The chain links TRBV4-3 to TRBJ1-2; D is possibly TRBD1 (6 bases). This CDR3 comprises 15 residues. The germline V gene encodes CDR1 LGHNA and CDR2 YSLEER. Trimming pared 1 base from V and 4 bases from J, leaving 13 bases between. CDR3 protein: CASSQVGGAAYGYTF. The CDR3 nucleotides read TGCGCCAGCAGCCAAGTTGGGGGGGCCGCCTATGGCTACACCTTC.

The CDR3, as DNA: TGTGCCATTAGGGACTACCTGGGAGGGTACGAGCAGTACTTC. This gives the protein CAIRDYLGGYEQYF. This chain connects TRBV6-1 to TRBJ2-5; 7 positions agree with TRBD2. Matching the DNA end better, TRBJ2-7 makes the J call doubtful. The CDR3 is 14 residues long. Germline V lookup: CDR1 MNHNS, CDR2 SASEGT.

The rearrangement uses TRBV6-5 and TRBJ2-2, with 8 bases lining up with TRBD1. Germline assignment: CDR1 MNHEY and CDR2 SVGAGI. V lost 6 bases to trimming and J lost 4 bases; unmatched junction nucleotides: 4. The CDR3 extends over 14 amino acids. This CDR3 is CASRTGAGTGELFF. CDR3 nucleotide sequence: TGTGCCAGCAGGACAGGGGCAGGCACCGGGGAGCTGTTTTTT.

The chain recombines TRBV27 with TRBJ2-7, with D hard to call. The CDR3 is 14 residues long. From germline, CDR1 is MNHEY and CDR2 SMNVEV (reference sequence). Trimming stripped 6 bases from V and 3 bases from J, with 15 bases between. The CDR3 reads CASRPLGPSYEQYF. The CDR3, as DNA: TGTGCCAGCAGACCCTTAGGCCCGAGCTACGAGCAGTACTTC.